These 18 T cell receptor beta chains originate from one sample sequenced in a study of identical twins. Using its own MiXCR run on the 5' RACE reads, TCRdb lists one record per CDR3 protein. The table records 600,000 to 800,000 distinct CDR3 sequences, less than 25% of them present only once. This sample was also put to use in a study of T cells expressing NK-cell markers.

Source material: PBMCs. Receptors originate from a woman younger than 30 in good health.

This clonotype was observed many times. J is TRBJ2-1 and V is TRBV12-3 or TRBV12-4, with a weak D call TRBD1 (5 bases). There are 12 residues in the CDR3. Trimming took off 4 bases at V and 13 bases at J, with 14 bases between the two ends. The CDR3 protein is CASSSTPTGQFF. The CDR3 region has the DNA TGTGCCAGCAGTTCGACACCTACAGGCCAGTTCTTC.

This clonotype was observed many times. CDR3 in amino acids: CASSVEGLYGYTF. CDR3 DNA sequence: TGTGCCAGCAGCGTCGAGGGTCTATATGGCTACACCTTC. The chain employs TRBV9 and TRBJ1-2; D gene unclear. The CDR3 loop spans 13 amino acids. Trimming pared 2 bases from V and 5 bases from J, leaving 10 bases between. Germline CDR1 and CDR2: SGDLS and YYNGEE. Variable domain in full (rest from reference TRBV9 and TRBJ1-2): DSGVTQTPKHLITATGQRVTLRCSPRSGDLSVYWYQQSLDQGLQFLIQYYNGEERAKGNILERFSAQQFPDLHSELNLSSLELGDSALYFCASSVEGLYGYTFGSGTRLTVV.

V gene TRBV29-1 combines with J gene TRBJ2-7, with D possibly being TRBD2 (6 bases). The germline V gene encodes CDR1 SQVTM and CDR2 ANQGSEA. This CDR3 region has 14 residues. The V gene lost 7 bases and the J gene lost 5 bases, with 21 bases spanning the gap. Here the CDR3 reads CSAKLAGRRHEQYF. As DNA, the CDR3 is TGCAGCGCTAAACTGGCGGGGCGTCGACACGAGCAGTACTTC.

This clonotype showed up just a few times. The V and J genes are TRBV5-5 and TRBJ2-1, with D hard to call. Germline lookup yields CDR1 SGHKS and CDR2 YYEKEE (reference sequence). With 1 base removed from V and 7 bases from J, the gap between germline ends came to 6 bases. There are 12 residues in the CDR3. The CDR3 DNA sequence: TGTGCCAGCAGCTTGATGTGGAATGAGCAGTTCTTC. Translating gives CASSLMWNEQFF. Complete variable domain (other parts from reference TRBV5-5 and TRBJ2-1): DAGVTQSPTHLIKTRGQQVTLRCSPISGHKSVSWYQQVLGQGPQFIFQYYEKEERGRGNFPDRFSARQFPNYSSELNVNALLLGDSALYLCASSLMWNEQFFGPGTRLTVL.

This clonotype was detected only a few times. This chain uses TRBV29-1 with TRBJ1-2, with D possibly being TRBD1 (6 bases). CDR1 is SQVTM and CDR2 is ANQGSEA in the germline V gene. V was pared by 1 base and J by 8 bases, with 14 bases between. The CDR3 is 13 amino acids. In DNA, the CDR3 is TGCAGCGTTGAAGGGCCGGGACAAAGCGGCTACACCTTC. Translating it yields CSVEGPGQSGYTF.

The CDR3 here is CASSVGGKGYTGELFF. In nucleotides, the CDR3 is TGTGCCAGCAGCGTAGGTGGGAAGGGTTACACCGGGGAGCTGTTTTTT. The V gene is TRBV9, the J gene TRBJ2-2; no firm D call. Trimming cost V 0 bases and J 3 bases, with 12 bases left between them. This CDR3 has 16 amino acids. CDR1 is SGDLS and CDR2 is YYNGEE in the germline V gene.

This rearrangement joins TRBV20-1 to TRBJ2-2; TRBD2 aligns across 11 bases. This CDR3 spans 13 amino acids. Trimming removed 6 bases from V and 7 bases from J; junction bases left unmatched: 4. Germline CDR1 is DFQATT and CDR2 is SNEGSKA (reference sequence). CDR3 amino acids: CSALSGRDGELFF. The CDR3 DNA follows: TGCAGTGCACTTAGCGGGAGGGACGGGGAGCTGTTTTTT.

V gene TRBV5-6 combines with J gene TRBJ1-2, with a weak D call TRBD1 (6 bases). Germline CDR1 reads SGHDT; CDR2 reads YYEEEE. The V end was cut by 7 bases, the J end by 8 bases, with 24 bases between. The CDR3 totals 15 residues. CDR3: CASRERGAHRDGYTF. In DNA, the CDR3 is TGTGCCAGCCGAGAGCGGGGGGCGCATCGAGACGGCTACACCTTC.

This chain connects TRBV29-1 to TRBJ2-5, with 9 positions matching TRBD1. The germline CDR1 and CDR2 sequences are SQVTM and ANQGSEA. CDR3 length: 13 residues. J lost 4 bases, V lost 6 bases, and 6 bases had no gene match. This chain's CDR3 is CSVGPGQGETQYF. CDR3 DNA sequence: TGCAGCGTGGGACCGGGACAGGGAGAGACCCAGTACTTC.

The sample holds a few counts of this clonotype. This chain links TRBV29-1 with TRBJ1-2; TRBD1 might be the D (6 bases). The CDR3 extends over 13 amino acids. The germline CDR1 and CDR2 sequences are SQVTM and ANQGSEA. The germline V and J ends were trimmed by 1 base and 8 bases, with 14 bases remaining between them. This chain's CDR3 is CSVEAYRVGGYTF. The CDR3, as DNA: TGCAGCGTTGAAGCCTACAGGGTAGGCGGCTACACCTTC.

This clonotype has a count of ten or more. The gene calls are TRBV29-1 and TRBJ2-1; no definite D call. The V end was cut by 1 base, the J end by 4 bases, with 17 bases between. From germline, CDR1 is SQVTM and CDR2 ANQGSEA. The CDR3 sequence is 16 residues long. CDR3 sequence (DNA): TGCAGCGTTGAAGGGGGTCATAGGCTCTTATACAATGAGCAGTTCTTC. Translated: CSVEGGHRLLYNEQFF.

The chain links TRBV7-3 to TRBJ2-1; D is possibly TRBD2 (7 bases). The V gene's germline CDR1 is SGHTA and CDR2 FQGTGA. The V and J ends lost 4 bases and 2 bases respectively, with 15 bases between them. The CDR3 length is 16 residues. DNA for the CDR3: TGTGCCAGCAGCTCGGTAGGGGGGGGTGCCTACAATGAGCAGTTCTTC. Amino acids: CASSSVGGGAYNEQFF.

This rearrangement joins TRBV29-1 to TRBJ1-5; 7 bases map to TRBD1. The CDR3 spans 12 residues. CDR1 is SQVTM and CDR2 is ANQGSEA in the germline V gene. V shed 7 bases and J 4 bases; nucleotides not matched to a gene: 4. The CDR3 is CSAMGQNQPQHF. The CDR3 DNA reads TGCAGCGCTATGGGACAGAATCAGCCCCAGCATTTT.

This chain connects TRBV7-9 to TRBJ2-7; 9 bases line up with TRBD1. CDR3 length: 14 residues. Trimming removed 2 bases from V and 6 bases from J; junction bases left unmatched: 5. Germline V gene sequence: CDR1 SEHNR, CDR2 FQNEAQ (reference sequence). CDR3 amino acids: CASSLQGQGFEQYF. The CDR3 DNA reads TGTGCCAGCAGCTTACAGGGACAGGGTTTCGAGCAGTACTTC.

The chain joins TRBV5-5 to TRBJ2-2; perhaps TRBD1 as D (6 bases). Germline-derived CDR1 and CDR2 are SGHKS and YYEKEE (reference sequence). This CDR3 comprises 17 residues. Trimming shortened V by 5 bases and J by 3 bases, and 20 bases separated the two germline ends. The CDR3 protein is CASRPAGQSTYTGELFF. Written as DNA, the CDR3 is TGTGCCAGCAGACCGGCCGGACAGAGTACATACACCGGGGAGCTGTTTTTT.

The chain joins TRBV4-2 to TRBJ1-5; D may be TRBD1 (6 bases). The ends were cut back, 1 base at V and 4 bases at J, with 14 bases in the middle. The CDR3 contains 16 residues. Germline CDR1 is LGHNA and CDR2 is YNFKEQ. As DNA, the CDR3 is TGTGCCAGCAGCCAAGGGTTGCTAGGGGGGAATCAGCCCCAGCATTTT. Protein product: CASSQGLLGGNQPQHF.

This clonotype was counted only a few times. The CDR3 here is CASSTGTANSPLHF. The CDR3, as DNA: TGCGCCAGCAGCACTGGGACAGCTAATTCACCCCTCCACTTT. The chain joins TRBV5-1 to TRBJ1-6; 7 bases are shared with TRBD1. CDR1 and CDR2 from the germline V gene are SGHRS and YFSETQ. CDR3 size: 14 residues. Germline trimming cut 4 bases from V and 6 bases from J; bases unmatched to any gene: 4. The variable domain in full, completed from reference TRBV5-1 and TRBJ1-6, reads KAGVTQTPRYLIKTRGQQVTLSCSPISGHRSVSWYQQTPGQGLQFLFEYFSETQRNKGNFPGRFSGRQFSNSRSEMNVSTLELGDSALYLCASSTGTANSPLHFGNGTRLTVT.

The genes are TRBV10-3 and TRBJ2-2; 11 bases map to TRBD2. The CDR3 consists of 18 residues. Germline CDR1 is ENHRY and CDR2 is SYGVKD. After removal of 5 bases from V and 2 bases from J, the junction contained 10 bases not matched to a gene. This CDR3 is CAISPLGLADFNTGELFF. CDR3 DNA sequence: TGTGCCATCAGTCCATTGGGACTAGCGGACTTTAACACCGGGGAGCTGTTTTTT.